The entry below describes one T cell receptor beta chain. Antigen specificity is unknown. The data stem from a study of CXCR3-negative and CXCR3-positive naive CD8 T cells. Study summary: The libraries together contributed about 130 million TRB reads, each supplying about 1.5 +/- 0.3 million. General study findings and limits: TRB CDR3s of CXCR3-positive naive cells were more hydrophobic than those of CXCR3-negative naive cells.

Within the CD8+ T cell compartment, naive cells were CD45RO-CCR7+CD27+CD95-. It was by 5' RACE with UMI labels that the TRB cDNA libraries were prepared. TCRdb reprocessed the 5' RACE reads; each CDR3 protein has one entry and no DNA is given. The table lists some 150,000 distinct CDR3 sequences. Germline CDR1 and CDR2: MNHNY and SVGAGI (reference sequence). This CDR3 is 14 amino acids long. The TCR sequence derives from a human donor in good health. Some clones in this sample may be carry-over from other donors' samples. Material: naive CXCR3+ CD8+ T cells from blood. Regarding subset: CD45RO-CCR7+CD27+CD95- naive CD8+ T cells expressing CXCR3 (TNR3+). The chain carries TRBV6-6 and TRBJ2-1. The CDR3 loop is CASTEPAFSNEQFF.